At least ten counts were recorded for the clone carrying this TCR beta chain. Categorization into cohorts depended on clinical history that participants reported. These data originate in a study of blood T cell repertoires in COVID-19. Study details: T cells, B-cell-depleted T cells, or PBMCs provided the cDNA or gDNA that served as material.

Authors' analysis steps: Estimates of nucleated cell counts were drawn from the amplification of reference gene primers. Data came from immunoSEQ multiplex PCR; TCRdb stores just in-frame clones and leaves some out. The V and J calls and clone size are taken from that table; D and trimming were inferred from the DNA. This sample has approximately 400,000 clones; under 85% occur once, and the top ten carry 5.1%. Losses at the gene ends were 3 bases for V and 7 bases for J; bases not matched to a gene: 11. Germline CDR1 SGHTA, CDR2 FQGNSA. The CDR3 spans 15 residues. The TCR comes from a woman between 45 and 60 years old who had recovered from COVID-19. The specimen sequenced was PBMCs or T cells enriched from blood (not recorded which). The chain has TRBV7-2 and TRBJ2-7; 8 bases fit TRBD1. The CDR3 DNA sequence: TGTGCCAGCAGCTTGACGGGACAGGTTACGGAGGAGCAGTACTTC. Protein product: CASSLTGQVTEEQYF.